These 20 T cell receptor beta chains originate from one sample sequenced in a study of control samples from healthy donors and cancer patients. The repertoire was sequenced with immunoSEQ multiplex PCR; TCRdb's copy has only in-frame clones and lacks some. Of roughly 130,000 clones listed, roughly 90% were seen once; the top ten hold approximately 8.6%. The sample was blood. The receptors derive from a man between 18 and 35 years old in good health.

The genes are TRBV2 and TRBJ1-1; D call uncertain. V lost 5 bases and J lost 1, with 11 bases in between. The germline CDR1 and CDR2 sequences are SNHLY and FYNNEI. CDR3 length: 14 amino acids. CDR3 in DNA: TGTGCCAGCAGTATCCGGACGTCGAACACTGAAGCTTTCTTT. Translation: CASSIRTSNTEAFF.

The V call is TRBV11-2, the J call TRBJ2-2; 9 bases are shared with TRBD2. CDR3 length equals 15 residues. V shed 1 base, J shed 6 bases, and the junction held 3 bases outside the gene matches. CDR1 and CDR2 from the germline V gene are SGHAT and FQNNGV. In nucleotides, the CDR3 is TGTGCCAGCAGCTTAGGGCTAGCGGGATCCGGGGAGCTGTTTTTT. It translates to CASSLGLAGSGELFF.

The CDR3 reads CASSSESGVVWNEQYF. In DNA, the CDR3 is TGTGCCAGCAGCTCCGAGTCAGGGGTGGTATGGAACGAGCAGTACTTC. The chain employs TRBV7-9 and TRBJ2-7; perhaps TRBD1 as D (6 bases). The CDR3 sequence is 16 residues long. Germline values: CDR1 SEHNR, CDR2 FQNEAQ (reference sequence). Trimming shortened V by 4 bases and J by 5 bases, and 21 bases separated the two germline ends. The variable domain in full, completed from reference TRBV7-9 and TRBJ2-7, reads DTGVSQNPRHKITKRGQNVTFRCDPISEHNRLYWYRQTLGQGPEFLTYFQNEAQLEKSRLLSDRFSAERPKGSFSTLEIQRTEQGDSAMYLCASSSESGVVWNEQYFGPGTRLTVT.

A word on this clone: The junction does not match germline at one end; this may be a read error. This chain links TRBV5-6 with TRBJ1-1; D is undetermined. The CDR3 has 16 residues. The germline V gene has CDR1 SGHDT and CDR2 YYEEEE. CDR3 in amino acids: CASSLGPQSVNAEAFF. For the CDR3, the DNA is TGTGCCAGCAGCTTGGGTCCGCAATCCGTGAACGCTGAAGCTTTCTTT.

J is TRBJ2-2 and V is TRBV25-1; D might be TRBD1 (6 bases). The CDR3 extends over 17 amino acids. Trimming cost V 5 bases and J 1 base, with 17 bases left between them. Germline assignment: CDR1 MGHDK and CDR2 SYGVNS. CDR3 DNA: TGTGCCAGCAGTACCCATCCCGGGACAAGGAACACCGGGGAGCTGTTTTTT. Protein sequence: CASSTHPGTRNTGELFF.

The genes are TRBV4-1 and TRBJ1-1; tentatively, D is TRBD1 (6 bases). V lost 1 base and J lost 6, with 12 bases in between. CDR3 size: 14 residues. From germline, CDR1 is MGHRA and CDR2 YSYEKL. This CDR3 reads CASSQVRGGPEAFF. The CDR3 DNA follows: TGCGCCAGCAGCCAAGTACGTGGGGGGCCTGAAGCTTTCTTT.

This clone showed up just once. The chain combines TRBV6-2 or TRBV6-3 with TRBJ2-1, with 7 bases fitting TRBD2. J lost 5 bases, V lost 2 bases, and 0 bases had no gene match. Germline CDR1 and CDR2: MNHEY and SVGEGT. The CDR3 is 13 amino acids. CDR3 DNA sequence: TGTGCCAGCAGTTACGCGGGAGACAATGAGCAGTTCTTC. Translation: CASSYAGDNEQFF.

This clone came up once. Written as DNA, the CDR3 is TGTGCCAGTTCTATACGGAGGGGGGTCGTCACTGAAGCTTTCTTT. Translating it yields CASSIRRGVVTEAFF. This rearrangement joins TRBV19 to TRBJ1-1, with TRBD1 as a possible D gene (6 bases). There are 15 residues in the CDR3. Trimming stripped 8 bases from V and 4 bases from J, with 20 bases between. Germline values: CDR1 LNHDA, CDR2 SQIVND (reference sequence).

The chain carries TRBV10-3 and TRBJ2-1, with D perhaps matching TRBD2 (6 bases). CDR1 and CDR2 (germline): ENHRY, SYGVKD. V lost 0 bases, J lost 9 bases, and 9 bases lay in between. The CDR3 spans 13 residues. Here the CDR3 DNA reads TGTGCCATCAGTGAGTCCTGGGGAGGTGAGCAGTTCTTC. It yields the protein CAISESWGGEQFF.

This clone appeared a single time. The rearrangement links TRBV7-3 to TRBJ1-2, with a weak D call TRBD1 (5 bases). Trimming left V 0 bases short and J 2 bases short, with 7 bases between. Germline V CDR1 and CDR2: SGHTA, FQGTGA. The CDR3 has 14 amino acids. The CDR3 region is CASSLTAGNYGYTF. CDR3 DNA: TGTGCCAGCAGCTTAACTGCAGGGAACTATGGCTACACCTTC.

The V call is TRBV18, the J call TRBJ1-2, with 7 bases identical to TRBD1. Losses at the gene ends were 0 bases for V and 4 bases for J; bases not matched to a gene: 5. CDR1 KGHSH and CDR2 LQKENI come from the germline V gene. The CDR3 sequence is 15 residues long. CDR3 nucleotides: TGTGCCAGCTCACCACCGGGACAGAGTCTCTATGGCTACACCTTC. Amino acid sequence: CASSPPGQSLYGYTF.

The rearrangement links TRBV6-4 to TRBJ2-2, with TRBD1 identical over 10 bases. The CDR3 runs to 14 residues. The germline V gene has CDR1 MRHNA and CDR2 SNTAGT. After removal of 6 bases from V and 4 bases from J, the junction contained 2 bases not matched to a gene. The CDR3 nucleotides read TGTGCCAGCAGGGGACAGGGGTCCACCGGGGAGCTGTTTTTT. Translated: CASRGQGSTGELFF.

This clone is a singleton in its sample. The rearrangement links TRBV19 to TRBJ1-5; D may be TRBD1 (5 bases). Germline values: CDR1 LNHDA, CDR2 SQIVND (reference sequence). CDR3 length: 18 residues. The V end lost 8 bases, the J end lost 1 base, and 24 bases lay between the germline ends. CDR3 in amino acids: CASRYRGRADGSNQPQHF. CDR3 DNA: TGTGCCAGTCGGTATCGGGGCAGGGCCGATGGCAGCAATCAGCCCCAGCATTTT.

The V gene is TRBV6-6, the J gene TRBJ2-7; 12 bases agree with TRBD1. Looked up from germline, CDR1 is MNHNY and CDR2 is SVGAGI (reference sequence). This CDR3 has 14 residues. J was trimmed by 6 bases and V by 2 bases; bases with no gene match: 2. CDR3 DNA sequence: TGTGCCAGCAGTTACGGGACAGGGGGCGTCGAGCAGTACTTC. It yields the protein CASSYGTGGVEQYF.

This chain uses TRBV5-1 with TRBJ1-1, with 7 bases that match TRBD1. Germline-derived CDR1 and CDR2 are SGHRS and YFSETQ. The CDR3 has 16 residues. Unmatched junction bases numbered 9, after V lost 3 bases and J lost 1 base. DNA of the CDR3: TGCGCCAGCAGCTACAGGGGAGGATCGGGGAACACTGAAGCTTTCTTT. This translates into CASSYRGGSGNTEAFF.

The V and J genes are TRBV6-5 and TRBJ2-3; D unclear. CDR1 is MNHEY and CDR2 is SVGAGI in the germline V gene. V was cut by 5 bases and J by 1 base, with 7 bases left in between. CDR3 length: 13 residues. Here the CDR3 DNA reads TGTGCCAGCAGTCCCAGCGGCACAGATACGCAGTATTTT. Amino acids: CASSPSGTDTQYF.

This rearrangement joins TRBV5-1 to TRBJ2-7; D is possibly TRBD1 (5 bases). Germline values: CDR1 SGHRS, CDR2 YFSETQ. Trimming pared 0 bases from V and 3 bases from J, leaving 10 bases between. CDR3 length equals 14 residues. The CDR3 DNA follows: TGCGCCAGCAGCTTGGCAGGGCCTGTCTACGAGCAGTACTTC. This codes for CASSLAGPVYEQYF.

CDR3 sequence (DNA): TGTGCCAGTAGCCAACGGCCGGATTACGAGCAGTACTTC. Amino acid sequence: CASSQRPDYEQYF. The chain combines TRBV19 with TRBJ2-7; D uncertain. CDR3 length equals 13 residues. Germline-derived CDR1 and CDR2 are LNHDA and SQIVND (reference sequence). V was shortened by 6 bases and J by 4 bases, with 13 bases between the two germline ends.

The chain uses TRBV14 and TRBJ1-6, with D unresolved. The CDR3 totals 15 residues. With 0 bases removed from V and 11 bases from J, the gap between germline ends came to 14 bases. Germline V gene sequence: CDR1 SGHDN, CDR2 FVKESK. CDR3 in DNA: TGTGCCAGCAGCCAAGAAGGCAGGCACGTCACACCCCTCCACTTT. This sequence encodes CASSQEGRHVTPLHF.

This clone was recorded once. The chain couples TRBV6-5 to TRBJ2-1; D call uncertain. Germline values: CDR1 MNHEY, CDR2 SVGAGI. The CDR3 length is 15 residues. Trimming removed 7 bases from V and 5 bases from J, with 18 bases in between. This chain's CDR3 is CASKPPSFPDNEQFF. The CDR3 DNA reads as TGTGCCAGCAAGCCCCCGAGCTTCCCGGACAATGAGCAGTTCTTC.